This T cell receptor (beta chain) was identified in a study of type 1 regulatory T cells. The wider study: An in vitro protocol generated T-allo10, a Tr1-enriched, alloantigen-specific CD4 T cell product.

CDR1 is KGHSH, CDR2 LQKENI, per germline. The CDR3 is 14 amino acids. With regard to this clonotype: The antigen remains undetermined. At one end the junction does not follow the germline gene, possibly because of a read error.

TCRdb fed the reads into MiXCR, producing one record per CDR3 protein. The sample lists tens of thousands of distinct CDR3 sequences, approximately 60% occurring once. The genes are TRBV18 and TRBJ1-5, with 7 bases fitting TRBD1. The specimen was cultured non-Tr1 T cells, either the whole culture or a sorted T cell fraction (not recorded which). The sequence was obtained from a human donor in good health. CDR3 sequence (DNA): TGTGCCGGCTCAGGGGGGGCTGGCAATCAGCCCCAGCATTTT. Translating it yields CAGSGGAGNQPQHF.